This T cell receptor beta chain was observed in a study of low-dose radiotherapy and immunotherapy resistance in tumors. Study overall: With 1 Gy per fraction every two weeks, Cohort 2 accumulated 13 Gy across 26 weeks. At a dose of 200 mg/m2, intravenous cyclophosphamide was given every two weeks, one day before radiation and immunotherapy. The study gave patients oral aspirin 300 mg daily for four cycles from cycle 1 day 1.

V lost 5 bases, J lost 3 bases, and 4 bases stayed unmatched. The germline V gene has CDR1 SGHRS and CDR2 YFSETQ. The length of the CDR3 is 13 residues. This clonotype has ten or more counts. With a V-primer adapter and a constant-region primer, TCRs were amplified for 20 to 25 PCR cycles. TCRdb analysed the reads with MiXCR anew, one entry per CDR3 protein. The table includes tens of thousands of distinct CDR3 sequences, about an eighth detected once. Described time point: before trial treatment. Material: PBMCs, obtained before treatment. The clonotype originates from a female donor with ovarian cancer. The rearrangement uses TRBV5-1 and TRBJ1-1, with 7 bases identical to TRBD1. Here the CDR3 reads CASRTGQDTEAFF. CDR3 DNA: TGCGCCAGCAGGACAGGGCAAGACACTGAAGCTTTCTTT.